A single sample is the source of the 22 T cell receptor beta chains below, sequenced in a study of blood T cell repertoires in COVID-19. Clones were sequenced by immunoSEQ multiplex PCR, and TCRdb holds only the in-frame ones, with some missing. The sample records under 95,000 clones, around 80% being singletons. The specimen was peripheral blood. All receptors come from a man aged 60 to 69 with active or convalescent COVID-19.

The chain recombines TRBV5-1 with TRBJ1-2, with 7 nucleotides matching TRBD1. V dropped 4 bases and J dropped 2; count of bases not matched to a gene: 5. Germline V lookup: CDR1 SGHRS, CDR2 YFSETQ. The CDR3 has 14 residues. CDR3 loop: CASSPTTGNYGYTF. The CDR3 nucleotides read TGCGCCAGCAGCCCTACGACAGGGAACTATGGCTACACCTTC.

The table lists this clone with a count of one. The CDR3 reads CASSDDTANYGYTF. CDR3 nucleotides: TGTGCCAGCAGTGACGACACGGCTAACTATGGCTACACCTTC. V and J are TRBV6-2 or TRBV6-3 and TRBJ1-2; the D is unclear. This CDR3 spans 14 amino acids. The ends were cut back, 5 bases at V and 0 bases at J, with 10 bases in the middle. CDR1 and CDR2 from the germline V gene are MNHEY and SVGEGT.

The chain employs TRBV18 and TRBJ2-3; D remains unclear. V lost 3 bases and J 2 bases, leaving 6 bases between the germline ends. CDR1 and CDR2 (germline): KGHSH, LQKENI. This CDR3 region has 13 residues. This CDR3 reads CASSPSSTDTQYF. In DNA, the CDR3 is TGTGCCAGCTCACCTTCCTCCACAGATACGCAGTATTTT.

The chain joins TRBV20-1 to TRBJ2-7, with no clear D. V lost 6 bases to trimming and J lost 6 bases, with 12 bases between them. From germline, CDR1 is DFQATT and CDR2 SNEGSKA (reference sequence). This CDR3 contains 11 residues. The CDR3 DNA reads TGCAGTGCAAGTCGGGTGGGCGAGCAGTACTTC. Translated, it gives CSASRVGEQYF.

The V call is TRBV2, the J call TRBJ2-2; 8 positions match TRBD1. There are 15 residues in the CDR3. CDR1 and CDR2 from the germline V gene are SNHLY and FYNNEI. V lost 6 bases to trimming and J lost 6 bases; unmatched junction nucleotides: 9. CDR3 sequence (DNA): TGTGCCAGCAGCGTTGGACAGGGAGGATCCGGGGAGCTGTTTTTT. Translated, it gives CASSVGQGGSGELFF.

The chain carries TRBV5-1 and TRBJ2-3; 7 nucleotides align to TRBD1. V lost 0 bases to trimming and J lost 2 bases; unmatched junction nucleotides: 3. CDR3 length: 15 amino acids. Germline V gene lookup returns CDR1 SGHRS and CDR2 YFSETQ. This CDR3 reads CASSLVGQNTDTQYF. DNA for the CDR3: TGCGCCAGCAGCTTGGTGGGACAGAACACAGATACGCAGTATTTT.

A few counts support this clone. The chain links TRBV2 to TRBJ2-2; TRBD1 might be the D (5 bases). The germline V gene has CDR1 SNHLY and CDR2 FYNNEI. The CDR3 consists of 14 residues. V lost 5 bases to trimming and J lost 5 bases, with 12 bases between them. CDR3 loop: CASSLEKGTGELFF. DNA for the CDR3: TGTGCCAGCAGTCTCGAAAAGGGGACCGGGGAGCTGTTTTTT.

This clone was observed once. The CDR3 here is CASSLLGQVFHTQYF. The CDR3 DNA follows: TGTGCCAGCAGCTTGTTGGGACAGGTATTTCATACGCAGTATTTT. V is TRBV5-6 and J is TRBJ2-3; 8 bases are shared with TRBD1. CDR1 is SGHDT, CDR2 YYEEEE, per germline. The V and J ends lost 1 base and 7 bases, in that order; junction bases with no gene match: 8. The CDR3 extends over 15 amino acids.

Here the CDR3 reads CASRMTGQPQHF. The CDR3 region has the DNA TGTGCCAGCAGAATGACAGGTCAGCCCCAGCATTTT. The V gene is TRBV28, the J gene TRBJ1-5, with TRBD1 as a possible D gene (6 bases). The V end lost 6 bases, the J end lost 6 bases, and 9 bases lay between the germline ends. Germline CDR1 reads MDHEN; CDR2 reads SYDVKM. This CDR3 comprises 12 residues.

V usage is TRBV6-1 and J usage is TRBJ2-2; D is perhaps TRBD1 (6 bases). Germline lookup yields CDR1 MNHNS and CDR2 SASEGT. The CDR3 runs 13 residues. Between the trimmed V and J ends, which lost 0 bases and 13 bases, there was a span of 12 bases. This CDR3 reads CASSEADRARLFF. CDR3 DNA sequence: TGTGCCAGCAGTGAAGCGGACAGAGCAAGGCTGTTTTTT.

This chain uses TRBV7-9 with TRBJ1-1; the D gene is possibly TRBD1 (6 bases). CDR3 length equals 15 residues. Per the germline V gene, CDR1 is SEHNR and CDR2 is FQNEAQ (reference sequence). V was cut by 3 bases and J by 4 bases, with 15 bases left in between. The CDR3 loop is CASSLGTTTGTEAFF. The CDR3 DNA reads TGTGCCAGCAGCTTGGGGACAACAACGGGCACTGAAGCTTTCTTT.

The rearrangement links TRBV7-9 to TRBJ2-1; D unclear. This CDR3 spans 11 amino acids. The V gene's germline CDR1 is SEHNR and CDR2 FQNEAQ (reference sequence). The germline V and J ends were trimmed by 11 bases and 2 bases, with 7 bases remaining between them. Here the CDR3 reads CAVGTYNEQFF. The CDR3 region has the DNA TGTGCCGTGGGCACCTACAATGAGCAGTTCTTC. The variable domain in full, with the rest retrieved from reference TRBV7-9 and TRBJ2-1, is DTGVSQNPRHKITKRGQNVTFRCDPISEHNRLYWYRQTLGQGPEFLTYFQNEAQLEKSRLLSDRFSAERPKGSFSTLEIQRTEQGDSAMYLCAVGTYNEQFFGPGTRLTVL.

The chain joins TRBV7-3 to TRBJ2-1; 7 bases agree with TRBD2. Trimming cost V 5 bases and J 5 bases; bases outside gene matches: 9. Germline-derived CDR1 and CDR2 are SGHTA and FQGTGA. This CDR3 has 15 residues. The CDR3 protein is CASSLRDYPHNEQFF. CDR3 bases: TGTGCCAGCAGCCTGCGGGACTATCCGCACAATGAGCAGTTCTTC.

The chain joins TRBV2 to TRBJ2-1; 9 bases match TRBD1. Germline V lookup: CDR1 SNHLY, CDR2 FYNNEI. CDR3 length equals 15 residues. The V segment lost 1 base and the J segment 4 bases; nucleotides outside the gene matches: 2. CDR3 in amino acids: CASSEEDRGYNEQFF. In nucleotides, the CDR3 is TGTGCCAGCAGTGAAGAGGACAGGGGATACAATGAGCAGTTCTTC.

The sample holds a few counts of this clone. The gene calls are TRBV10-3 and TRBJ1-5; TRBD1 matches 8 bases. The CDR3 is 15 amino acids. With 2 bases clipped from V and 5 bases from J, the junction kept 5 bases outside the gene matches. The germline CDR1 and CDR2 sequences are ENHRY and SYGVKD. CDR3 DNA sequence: TGTGCCATCAGTGAGGGACAGGGAGATTATCAGCCCCAGCATTTT. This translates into CAISEGQGDYQPQHF.

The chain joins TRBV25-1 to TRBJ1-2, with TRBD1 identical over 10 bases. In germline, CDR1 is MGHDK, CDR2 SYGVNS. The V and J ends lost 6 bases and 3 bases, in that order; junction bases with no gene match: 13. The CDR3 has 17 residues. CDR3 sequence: CASRPKFGTGDDYGYTF. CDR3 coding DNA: TGTGCCAGCAGGCCCAAATTCGGGACAGGGGACGACTATGGCTACACCTTC.

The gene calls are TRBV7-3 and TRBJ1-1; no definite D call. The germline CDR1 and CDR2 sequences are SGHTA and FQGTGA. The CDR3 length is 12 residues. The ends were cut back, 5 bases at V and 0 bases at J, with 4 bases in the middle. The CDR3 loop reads CASSTLNTEAFF. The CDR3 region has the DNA TGTGCCAGCAGCACACTGAACACTGAAGCTTTCTTT.

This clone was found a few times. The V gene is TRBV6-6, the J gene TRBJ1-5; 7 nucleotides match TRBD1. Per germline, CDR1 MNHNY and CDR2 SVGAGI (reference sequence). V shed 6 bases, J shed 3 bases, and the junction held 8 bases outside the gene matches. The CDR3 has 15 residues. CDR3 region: CASSPRQGFNQPQHF. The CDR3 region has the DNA TGTGCCAGCAGCCCAAGACAGGGCTTCAATCAGCCCCAGCATTTT.

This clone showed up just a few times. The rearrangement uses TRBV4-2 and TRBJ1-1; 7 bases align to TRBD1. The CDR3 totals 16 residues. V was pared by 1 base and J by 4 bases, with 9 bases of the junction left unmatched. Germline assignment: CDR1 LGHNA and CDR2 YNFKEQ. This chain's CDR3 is CASSQVDLRGSTEAFF. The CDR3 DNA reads TGTGCCAGCAGCCAAGTCGATCTCAGGGGGAGCACTGAAGCTTTCTTT.

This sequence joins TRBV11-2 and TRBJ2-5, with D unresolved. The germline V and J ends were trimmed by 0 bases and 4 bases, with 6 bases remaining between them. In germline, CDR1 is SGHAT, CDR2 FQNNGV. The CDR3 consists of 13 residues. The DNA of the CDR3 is TGTGCCAGCAGCTTAGAACATCCAGAGACCCAGTACTTC. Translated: CASSLEHPETQYF.

CDR3 coding DNA: TGTGCCAGCAGCTTAGTTGCGGGGGGCAGGAATGAGCAGTTCTTC. Residues: CASSLVAGGRNEQFF. The rearrangement links TRBV11-2 to TRBJ2-1; the match to TRBD2 covers 8 bases. Per germline, CDR1 SGHAT and CDR2 FQNNGV. The ends lost 1 base at V and 7 bases at J; junction bases unmatched: 6. CDR3 length equals 15 residues.

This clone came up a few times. Here the CDR3 reads CASSLDRIATEAFF. The CDR3 DNA is TGTGCCAGCTCACTTGACAGAATAGCAACTGAAGCTTTCTTT. The rearrangement links TRBV18 to TRBJ1-1; tentative D call: TRBD1 (5 bases). CDR3 size: 14 residues. In germline, CDR1 is KGHSH, CDR2 LQKENI. Trimming left V 4 bases short and J 5 bases short, with 14 bases between.